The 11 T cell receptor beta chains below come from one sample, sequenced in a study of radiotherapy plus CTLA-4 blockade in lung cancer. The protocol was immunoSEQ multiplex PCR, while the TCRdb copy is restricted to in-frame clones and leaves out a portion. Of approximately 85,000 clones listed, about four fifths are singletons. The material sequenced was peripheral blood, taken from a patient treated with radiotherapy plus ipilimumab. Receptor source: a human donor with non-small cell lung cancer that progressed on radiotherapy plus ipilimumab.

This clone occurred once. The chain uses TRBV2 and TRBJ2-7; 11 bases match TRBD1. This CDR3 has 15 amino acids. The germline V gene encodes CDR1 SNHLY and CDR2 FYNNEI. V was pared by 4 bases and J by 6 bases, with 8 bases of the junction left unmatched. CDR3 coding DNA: TGTGCCAGCAGTGTAAGGACAGGGGGCCTCGGCGAGCAGTACTTC. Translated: CASSVRTGGLGEQYF.

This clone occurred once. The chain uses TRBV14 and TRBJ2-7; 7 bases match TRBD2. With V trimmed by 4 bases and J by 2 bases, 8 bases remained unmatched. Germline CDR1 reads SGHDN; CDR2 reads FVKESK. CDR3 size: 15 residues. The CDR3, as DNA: TGTGCCAGCAGCCCGAGACTAGCCGTCGCCTACGAGCAGTACTTC. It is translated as CASSPRLAVAYEQYF.

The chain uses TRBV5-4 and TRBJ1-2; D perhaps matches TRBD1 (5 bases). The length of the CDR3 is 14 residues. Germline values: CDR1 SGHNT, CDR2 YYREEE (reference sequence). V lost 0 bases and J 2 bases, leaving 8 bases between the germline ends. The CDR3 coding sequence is TGTGCCAGCAGCTTGGTTGACAGAAACTATGGCTACACCTTC. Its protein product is CASSLVDRNYGYTF.

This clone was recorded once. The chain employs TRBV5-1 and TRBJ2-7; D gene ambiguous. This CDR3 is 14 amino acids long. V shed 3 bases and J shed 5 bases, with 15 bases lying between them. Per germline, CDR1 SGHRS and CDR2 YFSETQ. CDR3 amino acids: CASSSSTRENEQYF. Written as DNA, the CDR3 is TGCGCCAGCAGCTCTTCGACACGAGAGAACGAGCAGTACTTC.

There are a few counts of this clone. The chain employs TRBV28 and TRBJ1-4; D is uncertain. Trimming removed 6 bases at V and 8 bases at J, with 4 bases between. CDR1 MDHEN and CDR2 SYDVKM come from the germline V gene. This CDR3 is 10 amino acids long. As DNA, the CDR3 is TGTGCCAGCAGACGGGAAAAACTGTTTTTT. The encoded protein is CASRREKLFF.

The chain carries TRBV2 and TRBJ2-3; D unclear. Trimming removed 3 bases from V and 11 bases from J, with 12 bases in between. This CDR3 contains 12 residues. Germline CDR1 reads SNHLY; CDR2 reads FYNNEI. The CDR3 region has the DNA TGTGCCAGCAGTGACCAGAGAGCCGGGCAGTATTTT. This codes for CASSDQRAGQYF.

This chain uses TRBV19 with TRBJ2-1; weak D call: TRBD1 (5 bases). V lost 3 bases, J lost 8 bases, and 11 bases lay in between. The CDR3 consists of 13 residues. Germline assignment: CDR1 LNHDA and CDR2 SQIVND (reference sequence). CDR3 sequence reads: CASSMGQGDEQFF. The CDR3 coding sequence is TGTGCCAGTAGTATGGGGCAGGGCGATGAGCAGTTCTTC.

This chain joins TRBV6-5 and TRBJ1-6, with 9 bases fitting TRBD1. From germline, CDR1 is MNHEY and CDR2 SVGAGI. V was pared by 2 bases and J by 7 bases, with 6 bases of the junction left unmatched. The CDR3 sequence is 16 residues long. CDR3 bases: TGTGCCAGCAGTTACAGGGTTGGACAGGGGAATTCACCCCTCCACTTT. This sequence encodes CASSYRVGQGNSPLHF.

CDR3 loop: CASSTGLGNTIYF. The CDR3 region has the DNA TGTGCCAGCAGTACAGGGTTAGGAAACACCATATATTTT. The chain combines TRBV6-5 with TRBJ1-3; a weak D match, TRBD1 (6 bases). CDR3 length: 13 amino acids. The germline gives CDR1 MNHEY, CDR2 SVGAGI. The V gene lost 5 bases and the J gene lost 4 bases, with 9 bases spanning the gap.

CDR3 region: CASRRMGSYEQYF. The CDR3 bases are TGTGCCAGTAGGCGGATGGGCTCCTACGAGCAGTACTTC. The chain is built from TRBV19 and TRBJ2-7; D unresolved. Between the trimmed V and J ends, which lost 6 bases and 0 bases, there was a span of 9 bases. The CDR3 has 13 residues. The germline V gene has CDR1 LNHDA and CDR2 SQIVND (reference sequence).

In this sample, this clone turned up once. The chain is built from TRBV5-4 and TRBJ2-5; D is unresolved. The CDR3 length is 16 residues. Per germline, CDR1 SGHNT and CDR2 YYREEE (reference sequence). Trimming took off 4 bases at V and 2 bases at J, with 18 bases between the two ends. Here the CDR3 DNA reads TGTGCCAGCAGCCCACCCCCGACTGGAGATCAAGAGACCCAGTACTTC. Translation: CASSPPPTGDQETQYF.